The 17 T cell receptor beta chains reported below all come from one sample, sequenced in a study of graft-versus-host responses after intestinal transplantation (dated by TCRdb to about 2021). Sample time point, as interpreted from the label and publication: cells obtained before transplantation from donor or recipient. Their recognized antigens are unknown. Libraries were prepared through the immunoSEQ multiplex PCR assay. Sourced from immuneACCESS, this table was stored by TCRdb with only in-frame sequences that have V and J called. A share of the clones is absent; for the studies checked, an unresolved V gene accounts for under half, and the remainder has no known explanation. In this sample the table shows 55,000 to 80,000 clones, 90% of which occur a single time. Approximately 1.5% of the sample rests with the top ten. Here the sequenced sample was unstimulated CD8+ T cells sorted from spleen or lymph node cells, taken before transplant. Receptor source: a human donor who was the organ donor for an intestinal transplant.

This chain links TRBV2 with TRBJ2-7; TRBD2 matches at 10 bases. The ends lost 7 bases at V and 2 bases at J; junction bases unmatched: 5. The CDR3 spans 14 residues. Germline assignment: CDR1 SNHLY and CDR2 FYNNEI. Here the CDR3 reads CASKLAGRAYEQYF. The CDR3 coding sequence is TGTGCCAGCAAACTAGCGGGGCGTGCCTACGAGCAGTACTTC.

The chain has TRBV28 and TRBJ1-5, with unresolved D. The CDR3 covers 13 residues. V was shortened by 3 bases and J by 5 bases, with 8 bases between the two germline ends. Germline CDR1 MDHEN, CDR2 SYDVKM. CDR3 coding DNA: TGTGCCAGCAGTTTGACAAGCTATCAGCCCCAGCATTTT. Residues: CASSLTSYQPQHF.

The gene calls are TRBV2 and TRBJ2-7, with 9 bases that match TRBD2. Germline lookup yields CDR1 SNHLY and CDR2 FYNNEI. After removal of 6 bases from V and 4 bases from J, the junction contained 4 bases not matched to a gene. The CDR3 runs to 13 residues. CDR3: CASSRTSVYEQYF. The DNA for the CDR3 is TGTGCCAGCAGCAGGACTAGCGTGTACGAGCAGTACTTC.

This chain uses TRBV15 with TRBJ2-3; TRBD2 is a possible D gene (5 bases). CDR1 is LNHNV and CDR2 is YYDKDF in the germline V gene (reference sequence). The CDR3 extends over 15 amino acids. The V and J ends lost 1 base and 3 bases respectively, with 11 bases between them. The CDR3 DNA follows: TGTGCCACCAGCAGAGTAGGAGGTGGGACAGATACGCAGTATTTT. Translation gives CATSRVGGGTDTQYF.

This sequence joins TRBV27 and TRBJ1-2, with unresolved D. The CDR3 totals 17 residues. V dropped 1 base and J dropped 7 bases, with 22 bases sitting between them. CDR1 and CDR2 (germline): MNHEY, SMNVEV (reference sequence). The CDR3 here is CASSLYPSGGLRGGYTF. The CDR3 DNA reads TGTGCCAGCAGTTTATACCCCTCCGGCGGACTTCGGGGTGGCTACACCTTC.

The chain uses TRBV27 and TRBJ2-7; D is uncertain. The CDR3 is made up of 13 amino acids. The germline gives CDR1 MNHEY, CDR2 SMNVEV (reference sequence). Between the trimmed V and J ends, which lost 6 bases and 1 base, there was a span of 10 bases. The CDR3 spells CASSLSRSYEQYF. The CDR3 DNA follows: TGTGCCAGCAGCCTTTCCAGGTCCTACGAGCAGTACTTC.

The rearrangement joins TRBV7-8 to TRBJ2-2, with 8 nucleotides matching TRBD2. CDR1 and CDR2 from the germline V gene are SGHVS and FQNEAQ. The CDR3 has 16 residues. J was trimmed by 5 bases and V by 2 bases; bases with no gene match: 7. CDR3 sequence: CASSLRAGVLTGELFF. The DNA of the CDR3 is TGTGCCAGCAGCTTACGAGCGGGAGTTTTAACCGGGGAGCTGTTTTTT. The full variable domain, in which reference TRBV7-8 and TRBJ2-2 provide the parts outside the CDR3, is GAGVSQSPRYKVAKRGQDVALRCDPISGHVSLFWYQQALGQGPEFLTYFQNEAQLDKSGLPSDRFFAERPEGSVSTLKIQRTQQEDSAVYLCASSLRAGVLTGELFFGEGSRLTVL.

The J gene is TRBJ2-1, the V gene TRBV6-5; D is uncertain. CDR1 MNHEY and CDR2 SVGAGI come from the germline V gene. This CDR3 is built from 15 residues. V lost 1 base to trimming and J lost 0 bases, with 7 bases between them. DNA of the CDR3: TGTGCCAGCAGTTACTTAGCCAGCTCCTACAATGAGCAGTTCTTC. Residues: CASSYLASSYNEQFF.

This chain joins TRBV4-2 and TRBJ1-4; D call uncertain. CDR3 length equals 15 residues. Trimming removed 2 bases from V and 6 bases from J, with 13 bases in between. The V gene's germline CDR1 is LGHNA and CDR2 YNFKEQ. This CDR3 is CASSQTTPPDEKLFF. The CDR3 nucleotides read TGTGCCAGCAGCCAAACGACTCCACCGGATGAAAAACTGTTTTTT.

J is TRBJ1-1 and V is TRBV28, with D possibly TRBD1 on 6 matching bases. The V gene's germline CDR1 is MDHEN and CDR2 SYDVKM. The V and J ends lost 5 bases and 1 base respectively, with 20 bases between them. This CDR3 is 17 amino acids long. In DNA form, the CDR3 reads TGTGCCAGCAGTCTAAATGGGGGGGCCCGGGGGAACACTGAAGCTTTCTTT. It yields the protein CASSLNGGARGNTEAFF.

DNA of the CDR3: TGTGCCAGCAGCCAAAGTCTAGCGGGAGTACCCCCAGATACGCAGTATTTT. Translation gives CASSQSLAGVPPDTQYF. V gene TRBV7-9 combines with J gene TRBJ2-3, with TRBD2 matching over 10 bases. J lost 4 bases, V lost 5 bases, and 12 bases had no gene match. The CDR3 covers 17 residues. The germline V gene encodes CDR1 SEHNR and CDR2 FQNEAQ (reference sequence).

This chain uses TRBV7-2 with TRBJ1-5; no clear D. Between the trimmed V and J ends, which lost 5 bases and 5 bases, there was a span of 7 bases. Germline CDR1 reads SGHTA; CDR2 reads FQGNSA. There are 12 residues in the CDR3. CDR3 bases: TGTGCCAGCAGCCGTCCCTATCAGCCCCAGCATTTT. It translates to CASSRPYQPQHF.

V is TRBV28 and J is TRBJ2-7; TRBD2 agrees at 8 bases. The CDR3 runs to 14 residues. Germline trimming cut 4 bases from V and 3 bases from J; bases unmatched to any gene: 5. Per the germline V gene, CDR1 is MDHEN and CDR2 is SYDVKM. The CDR3 loop is CASSWSGGIYEQYF. The CDR3 bases are TGTGCCAGCAGTTGGAGCGGGGGAATCTACGAGCAGTACTTC.

CDR3 sequence (DNA): TGTGCCAGCAGTGAATTCCTAGACGGGACCGGGGAGCTGTTTTTT. Translating gives CASSEFLDGTGELFF. This rearrangement joins TRBV25-1 to TRBJ2-2; D gene uncertain. This CDR3 spans 15 amino acids. V lost 1 base and J 5 bases, leaving 11 bases between the germline ends. In germline, CDR1 is MGHDK, CDR2 SYGVNS.

The chain combines TRBV29-1 with TRBJ2-2; tentative D call: TRBD2 (6 bases). The germline gives CDR1 SQVTM, CDR2 ANQGSEA. The V end lost 3 bases, the J end lost 1 base, and 9 bases lay between the germline ends. This CDR3 region has 14 residues. CDR3 protein: CSVDAGRNTGELFF. The DNA of the CDR3 is TGCAGCGTTGACGCGGGGAGGAACACCGGGGAGCTGTTTTTT.

The rearrangement uses TRBV5-6 and TRBJ1-2; D may be TRBD1 (6 bases). Germline V gives CDR1 SGHDT, CDR2 YYEEEE. The CDR3 is made up of 16 amino acids. The V end lost 0 bases, the J end lost 0 bases, and 12 bases lay between the germline ends. The CDR3 reads CASSLGSGVANYGYTF. The CDR3 nucleotides are TGTGCCAGCAGCTTGGGATCAGGGGTGGCTAACTATGGCTACACCTTC.

The genes are TRBV30 and TRBJ2-1; 7 bases map to TRBD2. The junction had 6 bases not matched to a gene; V was cut back by 6 bases and J by 4 bases. The CDR3 runs to 13 residues. The germline CDR1 and CDR2 sequences are GTSNPN and SVGIG (reference sequence). CDR3: CACSGLLYNEQFF. The DNA of the CDR3 is TGTGCCTGTAGCGGGCTGCTTTACAATGAGCAGTTCTTC.